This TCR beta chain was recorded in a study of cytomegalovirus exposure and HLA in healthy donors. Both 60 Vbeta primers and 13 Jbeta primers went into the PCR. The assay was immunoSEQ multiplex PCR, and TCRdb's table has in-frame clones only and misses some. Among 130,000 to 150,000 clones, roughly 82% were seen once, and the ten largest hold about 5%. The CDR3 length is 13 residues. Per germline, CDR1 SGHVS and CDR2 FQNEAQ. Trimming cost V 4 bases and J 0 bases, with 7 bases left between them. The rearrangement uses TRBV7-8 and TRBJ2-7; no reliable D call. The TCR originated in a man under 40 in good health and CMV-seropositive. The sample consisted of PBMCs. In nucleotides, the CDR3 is TGTGCCAGCAGCTCGGGTAGCTCCTACGAGCAGTACTTC. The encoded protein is CASSSGSSYEQYF.